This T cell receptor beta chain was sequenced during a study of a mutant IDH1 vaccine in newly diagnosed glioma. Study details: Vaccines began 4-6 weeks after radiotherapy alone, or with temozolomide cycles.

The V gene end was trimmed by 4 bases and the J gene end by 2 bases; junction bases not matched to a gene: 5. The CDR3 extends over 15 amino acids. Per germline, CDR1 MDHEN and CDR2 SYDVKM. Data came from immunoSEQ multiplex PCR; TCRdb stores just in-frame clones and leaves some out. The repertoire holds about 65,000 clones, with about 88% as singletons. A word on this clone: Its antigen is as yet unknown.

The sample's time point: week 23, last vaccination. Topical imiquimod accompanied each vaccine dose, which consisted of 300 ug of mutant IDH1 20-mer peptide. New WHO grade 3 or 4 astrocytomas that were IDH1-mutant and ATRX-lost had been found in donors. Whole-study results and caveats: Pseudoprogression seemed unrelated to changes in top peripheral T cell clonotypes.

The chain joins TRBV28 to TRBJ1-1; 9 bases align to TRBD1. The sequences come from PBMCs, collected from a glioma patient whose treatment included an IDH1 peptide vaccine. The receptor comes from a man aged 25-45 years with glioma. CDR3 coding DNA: TGTGCCAGCAGTTCACCACAGGGGGCCAACACTGAAGCTTTCTTT. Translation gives CASSSPQGANTEAFF. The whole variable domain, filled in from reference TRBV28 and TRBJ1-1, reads DVKVTQSSRYLVKRTGEKVFLECVQDMDHENMFWYRQDPGLGLRLIYFSYDVKMKEKGDIPEGYSVSREKKERFSLILESASTNQTSMYLCASSSPQGANTEAFFGQGTRLTVV.